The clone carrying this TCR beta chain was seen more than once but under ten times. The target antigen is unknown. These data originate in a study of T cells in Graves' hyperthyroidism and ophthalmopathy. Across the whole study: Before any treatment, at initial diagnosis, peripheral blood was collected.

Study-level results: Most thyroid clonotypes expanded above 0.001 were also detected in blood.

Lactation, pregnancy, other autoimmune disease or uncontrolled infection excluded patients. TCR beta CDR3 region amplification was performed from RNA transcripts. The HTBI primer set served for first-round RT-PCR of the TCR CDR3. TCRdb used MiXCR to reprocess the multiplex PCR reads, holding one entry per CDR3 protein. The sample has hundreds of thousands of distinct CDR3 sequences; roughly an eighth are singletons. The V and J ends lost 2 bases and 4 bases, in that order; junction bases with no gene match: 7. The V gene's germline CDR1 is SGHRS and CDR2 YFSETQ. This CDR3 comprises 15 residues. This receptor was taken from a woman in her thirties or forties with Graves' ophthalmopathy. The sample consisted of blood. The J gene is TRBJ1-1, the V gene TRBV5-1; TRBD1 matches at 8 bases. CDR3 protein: CASSFNTGGATEAFF. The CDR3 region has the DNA TGCGCCAGCAGCTTCAATACAGGGGGGGCCACTGAAGCTTTCTTT.